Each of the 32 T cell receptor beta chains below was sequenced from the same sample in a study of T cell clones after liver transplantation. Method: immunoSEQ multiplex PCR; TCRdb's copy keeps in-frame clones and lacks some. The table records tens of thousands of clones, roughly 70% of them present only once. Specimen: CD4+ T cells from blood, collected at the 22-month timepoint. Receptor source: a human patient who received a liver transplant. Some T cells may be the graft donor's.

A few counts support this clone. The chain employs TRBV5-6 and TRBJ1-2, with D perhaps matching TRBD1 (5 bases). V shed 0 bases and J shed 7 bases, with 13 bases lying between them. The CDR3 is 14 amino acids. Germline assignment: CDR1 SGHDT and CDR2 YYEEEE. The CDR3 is CASSLGQGKGGYTF. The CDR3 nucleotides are TGTGCCAGCAGCTTGGGCCAGGGTAAGGGTGGCTACACCTTC.

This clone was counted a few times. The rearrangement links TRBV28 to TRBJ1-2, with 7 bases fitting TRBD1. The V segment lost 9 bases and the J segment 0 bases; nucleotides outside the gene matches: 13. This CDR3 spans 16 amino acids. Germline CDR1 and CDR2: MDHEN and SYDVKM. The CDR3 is CASWDSLINSNYGYTF. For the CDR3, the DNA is TGTGCCAGTTGGGACAGCCTCATAAACTCTAACTATGGCTACACCTTC.

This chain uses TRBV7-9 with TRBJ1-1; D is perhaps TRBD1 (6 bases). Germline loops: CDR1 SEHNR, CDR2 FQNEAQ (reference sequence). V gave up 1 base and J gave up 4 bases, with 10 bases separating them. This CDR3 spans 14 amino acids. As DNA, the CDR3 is TGTGCCAGCAGCTTAGTGGGGACAAGCACTGAAGCTTTCTTT. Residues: CASSLVGTSTEAFF.

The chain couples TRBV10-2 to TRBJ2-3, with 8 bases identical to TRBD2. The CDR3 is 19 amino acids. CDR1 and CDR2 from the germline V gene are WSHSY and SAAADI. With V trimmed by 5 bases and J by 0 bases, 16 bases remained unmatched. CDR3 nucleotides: TGCGCCAGCAGTCTCTCCCCAGCGGGGGTGAGTATCAGCACAGATACGCAGTATTTT. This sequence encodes CASSLSPAGVSISTDTQYF.

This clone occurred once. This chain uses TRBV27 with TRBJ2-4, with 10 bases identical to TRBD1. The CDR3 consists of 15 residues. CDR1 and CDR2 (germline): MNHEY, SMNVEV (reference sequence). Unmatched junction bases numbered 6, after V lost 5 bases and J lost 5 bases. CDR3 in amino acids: CASSPRGTGENIQYF. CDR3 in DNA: TGTGCCAGCAGTCCCCGGGGGACAGGGGAAAACATTCAGTACTTC.

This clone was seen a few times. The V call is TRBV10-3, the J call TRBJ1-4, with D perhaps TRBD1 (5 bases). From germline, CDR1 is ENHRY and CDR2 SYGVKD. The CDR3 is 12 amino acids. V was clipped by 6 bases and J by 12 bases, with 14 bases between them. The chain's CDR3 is CAISGDVGELFF. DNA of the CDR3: TGTGCCATCAGCGGTGATGTAGGGGAACTGTTTTTT.

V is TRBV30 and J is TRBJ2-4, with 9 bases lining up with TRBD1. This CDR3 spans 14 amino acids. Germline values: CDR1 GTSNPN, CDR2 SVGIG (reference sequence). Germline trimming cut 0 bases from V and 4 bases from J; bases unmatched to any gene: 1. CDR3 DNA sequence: TGTGCCTGGAGTGTAGGACAGGGGAAAAACATTCAGTACTTC. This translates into CAWSVGQGKNIQYF.

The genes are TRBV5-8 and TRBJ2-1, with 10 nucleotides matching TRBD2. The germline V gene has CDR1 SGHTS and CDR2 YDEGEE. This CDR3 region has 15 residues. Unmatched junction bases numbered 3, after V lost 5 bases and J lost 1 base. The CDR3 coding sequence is TGTGCCAGCAGTAGTAGCGGGGGGTCCTACAATGAGCAGTTCTTC. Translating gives CASSSSGGSYNEQFF.

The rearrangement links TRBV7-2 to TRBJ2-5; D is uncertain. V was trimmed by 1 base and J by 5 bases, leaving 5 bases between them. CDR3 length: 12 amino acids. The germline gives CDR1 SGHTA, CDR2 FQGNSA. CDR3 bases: TGTGCCAGCAGCTTAGGGCGGGAGACCCAGTACTTC. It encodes CASSLGRETQYF.

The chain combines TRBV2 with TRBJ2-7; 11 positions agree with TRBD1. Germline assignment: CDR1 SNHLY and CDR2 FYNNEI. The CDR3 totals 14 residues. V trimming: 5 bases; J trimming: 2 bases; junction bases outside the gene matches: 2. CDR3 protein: CASSSGQGAYEQYF. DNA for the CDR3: TGTGCCAGCAGTTCGGGACAGGGGGCCTACGAGCAGTACTTC.

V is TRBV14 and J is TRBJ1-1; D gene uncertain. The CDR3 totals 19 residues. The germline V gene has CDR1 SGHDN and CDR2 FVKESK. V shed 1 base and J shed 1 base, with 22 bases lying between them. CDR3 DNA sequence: TGTGCCAGCAGCCAAGTCAGTGGGATTGCGTCGGCCACGAACACTGAAGCTTTCTTT. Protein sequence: CASSQVSGIASATNTEAFF.

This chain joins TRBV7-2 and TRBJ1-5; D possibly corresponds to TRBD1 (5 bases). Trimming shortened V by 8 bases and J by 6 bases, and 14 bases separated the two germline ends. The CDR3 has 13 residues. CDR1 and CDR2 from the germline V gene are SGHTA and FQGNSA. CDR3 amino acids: CASSIQGGQPQHF. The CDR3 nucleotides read TGTGCCAGCTCGATTCAGGGCGGTCAGCCCCAGCATTTT.

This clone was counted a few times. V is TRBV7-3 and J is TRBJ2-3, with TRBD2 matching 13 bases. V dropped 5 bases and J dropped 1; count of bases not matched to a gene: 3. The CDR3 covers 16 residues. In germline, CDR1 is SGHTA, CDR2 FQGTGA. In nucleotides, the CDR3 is TGTGCCAGCAGCCCCGGACTAGCGGGGGGCACAGATACGCAGTATTTT. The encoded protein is CASSPGLAGGTDTQYF.

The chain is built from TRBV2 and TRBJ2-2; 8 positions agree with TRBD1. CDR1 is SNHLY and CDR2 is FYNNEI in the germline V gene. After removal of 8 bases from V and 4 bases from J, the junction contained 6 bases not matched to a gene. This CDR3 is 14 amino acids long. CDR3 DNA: TGTGCCAGCGGAGGGACAGGCTTCACCGGGGAGCTGTTTTTT. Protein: CASGGTGFTGELFF. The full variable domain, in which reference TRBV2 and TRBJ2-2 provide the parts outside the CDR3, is EPEVTQTPSHQVTQMGQEVILRCVPISNHLYFYWYRQILGQKVEFLVSFYNNEISEKSEIFDDQFSVERPDGSNFTLKIRSTKLEDSAMYFCASGGTGFTGELFFGEGSRLTVL.

DNA of the CDR3: TGTGCCAGTAGTCCCCAGGGATTGTCAGGGCCCCAGCATTTT. Translation: CASSPQGLSGPQHF. This chain joins TRBV19 and TRBJ1-5; D possibly corresponds to TRBD1 (5 bases). The CDR3 is 14 residues long. In germline, CDR1 is LNHDA, CDR2 SQIVND (reference sequence). V was trimmed by 5 bases and J by 9 bases, leaving 17 bases between them.

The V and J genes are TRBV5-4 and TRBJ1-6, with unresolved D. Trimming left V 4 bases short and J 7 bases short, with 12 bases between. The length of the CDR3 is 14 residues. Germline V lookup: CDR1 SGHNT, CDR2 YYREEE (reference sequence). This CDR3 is CASSTDGDNSPLHF. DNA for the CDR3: TGTGCCAGCAGCACGGACGGAGACAATTCACCCCTCCACTTT.

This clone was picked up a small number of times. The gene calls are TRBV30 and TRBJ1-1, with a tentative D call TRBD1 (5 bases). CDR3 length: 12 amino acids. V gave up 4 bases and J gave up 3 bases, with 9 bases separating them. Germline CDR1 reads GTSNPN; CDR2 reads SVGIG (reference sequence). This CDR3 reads CAWKPGDTEAFF. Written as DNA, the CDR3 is TGTGCCTGGAAGCCGGGGGACACTGAAGCTTTCTTT.

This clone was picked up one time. The CDR3 bases are TGTGCCAGCAGCCAAGCCTCTGGACAGGCAGGGAGTGAAAAACTGTTTTTT. Translating gives CASSQASGQAGSEKLFF. The chain employs TRBV4-2 and TRBJ1-4; TRBD1 matches 7 bases. In germline, CDR1 is LGHNA, CDR2 YNFKEQ. This CDR3 has 17 amino acids. V was clipped by 1 base and J by 7 bases; unmatched bases: 12.

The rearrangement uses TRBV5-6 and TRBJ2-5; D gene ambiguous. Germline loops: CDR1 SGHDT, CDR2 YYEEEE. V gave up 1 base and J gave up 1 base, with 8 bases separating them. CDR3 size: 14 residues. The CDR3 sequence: CASSLSSGQETQYF. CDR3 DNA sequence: TGTGCCAGCAGCTTGTCGTCAGGCCAAGAGACCCAGTACTTC.

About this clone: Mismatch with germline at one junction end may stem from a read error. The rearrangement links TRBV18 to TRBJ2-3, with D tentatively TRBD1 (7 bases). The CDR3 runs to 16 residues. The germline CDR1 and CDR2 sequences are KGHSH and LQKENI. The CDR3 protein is CASPPMGGQNTDTQYF. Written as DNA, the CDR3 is TGTGCCAGCCCACCTATGGGGGGACAGAACACAGATACGCAGTATTTT.

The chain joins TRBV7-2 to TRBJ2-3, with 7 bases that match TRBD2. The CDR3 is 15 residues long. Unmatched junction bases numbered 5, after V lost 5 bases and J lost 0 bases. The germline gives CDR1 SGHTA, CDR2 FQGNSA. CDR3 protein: CASSQWTRSTDTQYF. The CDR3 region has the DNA TGTGCCAGCAGCCAATGGACTAGAAGCACAGATACGCAGTATTTT.

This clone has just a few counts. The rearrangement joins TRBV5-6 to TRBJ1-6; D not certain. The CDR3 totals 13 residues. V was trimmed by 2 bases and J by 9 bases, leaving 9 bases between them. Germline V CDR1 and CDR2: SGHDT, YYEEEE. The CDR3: CASSLARRSPLHF. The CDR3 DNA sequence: TGTGCCAGCAGCTTAGCCAGGCGTTCACCCCTCCACTTT. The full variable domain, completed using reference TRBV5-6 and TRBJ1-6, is DAGVTQSPTHLIKTRGQQVTLRCSPKSGHDTVSWYQQALGQGPQFIFQYYEEEERQRGNFPDRFSGHQFPNYSSELNVNALLLGDSALYLCASSLARRSPLHFGNGTRLTVT.

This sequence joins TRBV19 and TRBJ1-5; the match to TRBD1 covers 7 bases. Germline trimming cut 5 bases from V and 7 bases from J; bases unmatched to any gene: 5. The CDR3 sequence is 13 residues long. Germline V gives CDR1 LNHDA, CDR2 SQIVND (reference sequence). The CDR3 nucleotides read TGTGCCAGTAGTTTAGGGGGCGAGCAGCCCCAGCATTTT. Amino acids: CASSLGGEQPQHF. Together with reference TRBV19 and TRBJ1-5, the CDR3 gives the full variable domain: DGGITQSPKYLFRKEGQNVTLSCEQNLNHDAMYWYRQDPGQGLRLIYYSQIVNDFQKGDIAEGYSVSREKKESFPLTVTSAQKNPTAFYLCASSLGGEQPQHFGDGTRLSIL.

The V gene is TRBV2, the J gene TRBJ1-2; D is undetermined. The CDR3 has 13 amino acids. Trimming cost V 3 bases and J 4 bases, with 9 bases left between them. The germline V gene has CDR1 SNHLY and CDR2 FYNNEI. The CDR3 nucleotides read TGTGCCAGCAGTGATGCACCTATCTATGGCTACACCTTC. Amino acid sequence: CASSDAPIYGYTF. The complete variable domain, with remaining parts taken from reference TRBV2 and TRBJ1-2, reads EPEVTQTPSHQVTQMGQEVILRCVPISNHLYFYWYRQILGQKVEFLVSFYNNEISEKSEIFDDQFSVERPDGSNFTLKIRSTKLEDSAMYFCASSDAPIYGYTFGSGTRLTVV.

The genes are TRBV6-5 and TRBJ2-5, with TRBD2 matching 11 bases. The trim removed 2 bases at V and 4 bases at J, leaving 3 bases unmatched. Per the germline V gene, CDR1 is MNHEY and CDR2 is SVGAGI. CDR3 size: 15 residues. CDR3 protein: CASSYPTSGVETQYF. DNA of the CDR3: TGTGCCAGCAGTTACCCGACTAGCGGGGTAGAGACCCAGTACTTC.

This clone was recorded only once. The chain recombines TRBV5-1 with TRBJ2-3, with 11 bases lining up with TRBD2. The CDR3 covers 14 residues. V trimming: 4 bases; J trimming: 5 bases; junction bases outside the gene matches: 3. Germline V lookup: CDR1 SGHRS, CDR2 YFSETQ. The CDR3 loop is CASSPTSGGDTQYF. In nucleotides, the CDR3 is TGCGCCAGCAGCCCCACTAGCGGGGGAGATACGCAGTATTTT.

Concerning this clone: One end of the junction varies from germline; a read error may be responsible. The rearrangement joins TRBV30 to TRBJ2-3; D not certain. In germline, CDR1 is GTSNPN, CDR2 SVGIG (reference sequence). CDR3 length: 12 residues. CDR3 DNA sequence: TGTGCCTGGGGTGTTGGGGCAGATACGCAGTATTTT. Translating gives CAWGVGADTQYF. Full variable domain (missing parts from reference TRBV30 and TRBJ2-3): SQTIHQWPATLVQPVGSPLSLECTVEGTSNPNLYWYRQAAGRGLQLLFYSVGIGQISSEVPQNLSASRPQDRQFILSSKKLLLSDSGFYLCAWGVGADTQYFGPGTRLTVL.

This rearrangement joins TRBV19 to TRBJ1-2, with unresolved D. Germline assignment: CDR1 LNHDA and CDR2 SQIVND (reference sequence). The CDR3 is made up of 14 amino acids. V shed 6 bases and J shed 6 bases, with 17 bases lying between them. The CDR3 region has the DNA TGTGCCAGTAGGGAAGGGCCCACGCGAGATGGCTACACCTTC. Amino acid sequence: CASREGPTRDGYTF.

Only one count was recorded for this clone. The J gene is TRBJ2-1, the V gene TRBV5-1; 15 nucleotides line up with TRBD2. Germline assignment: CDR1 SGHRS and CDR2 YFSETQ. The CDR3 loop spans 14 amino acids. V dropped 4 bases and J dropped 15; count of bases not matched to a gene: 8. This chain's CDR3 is CASSIGTSGGQGFF. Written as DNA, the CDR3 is TGCGCCAGCAGCATCGGGACTAGCGGGGGGCAGGGGTTCTTC.

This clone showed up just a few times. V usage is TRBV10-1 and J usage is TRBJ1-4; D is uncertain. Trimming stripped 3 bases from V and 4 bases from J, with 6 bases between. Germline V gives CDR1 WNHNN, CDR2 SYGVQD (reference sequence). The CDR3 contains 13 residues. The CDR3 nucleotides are TGCGCCAGCAGTGACGGGTTTAATGAAAAACTGTTTTTT. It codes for CASSDGFNEKLFF.

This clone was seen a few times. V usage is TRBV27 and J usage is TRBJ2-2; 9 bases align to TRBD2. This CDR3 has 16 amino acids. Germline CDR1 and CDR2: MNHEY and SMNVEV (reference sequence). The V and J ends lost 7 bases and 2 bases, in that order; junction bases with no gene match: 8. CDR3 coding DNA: TGTGCCAGCAAACCTAGCGGGGCGGGAAACACCGGGGAGCTGTTTTTT. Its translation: CASKPSGAGNTGELFF.

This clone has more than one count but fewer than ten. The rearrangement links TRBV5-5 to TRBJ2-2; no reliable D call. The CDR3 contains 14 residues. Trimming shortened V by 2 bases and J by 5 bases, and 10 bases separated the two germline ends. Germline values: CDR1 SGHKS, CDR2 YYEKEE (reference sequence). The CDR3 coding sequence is TGTGCCAGCAGCTTTTTGGGTGGAACCGGGGAGCTGTTTTTT. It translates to CASSFLGGTGELFF.